The clone carrying this TCR beta chain turned up a few times. Antigen specificity is unknown. The CDR3 loop spans 14 amino acids. The germline V and J ends were trimmed by 0 bases and 5 bases, with 11 bases remaining between them. CDR1 SGDLS and CDR2 YYNGEE come from the germline V gene. This specimen belongs to a study of OX40 agonist ivuxolimab in advanced cancers. Sequencing used immunoSEQ multiplex PCR; TCRdb keeps in-frame clones, though not all of them. The sample has approximately 82,000 clones, about 90% seen once. Study results and caveats: The investigators did not determine what antigen specificity the expanded peripheral T cells had. Expansion of clones was among the lowest in partial responders at 0.1-3.0 mg/kg. At 0.1 to 3.0 mg/kg and by week 6, CD4+ and CD8+ T cells in the blood had expanded clonally.

Collection of blood occurred at baseline, at cycle 4 day 1, and at cycle 7 day 1. The sequencing here drew on CD4+ or CD8+ T cells sorted from blood, taken in a trial of the OX40 agonist ivuxolimab. V is TRBV9 and J is TRBJ1-2; D gene ambiguous. This clonotype was sampled from an adult with an advanced solid tumor such as melanoma, head and neck, liver or kidney cancer. In DNA, the CDR3 is TGTGCCAGCAGCGTAGCTTCCGGGAGGTATGGCTACACCTTC. The encoded protein is CASSVASGRYGYTF.